The 26 T cell receptor beta chains below were found in one sample sequenced in a study of T-cell memory formation after mild COVID-19 (dated by TCRdb to the early 2020s). Library creation used 5' RACE. Sequencing was performed on an Illumina NovaSeq 6000. TCRdb trimmed public reads at Q25 via fastp, called clones via MiXCR and kept in-frame beta chains. Rows are unified per CDR3 protein, each entry keeping the most common DNA and genes. Within this sample are fewer than 500,000 distinct CDR3 sequences, with around a quarter of them counted one time only. The top ten clones comprise roughly an eighth of the sample. Sequencing was carried out using PBMCs or a T cell subset sorted from them (not recorded which). These receptors were taken from an adult woman who had mild COVID-19 (a few samples of this study predate the infection). The sample titles of this study are shuffled in the database, so cell type and time point are left out; the donor was told from shared clones.

This clonotype was counted only a few times. The chain joins TRBV10-3 to TRBJ2-1; D is undetermined. Germline assignment: CDR1 ENHRY and CDR2 SYGVKD. V shed 0 bases and J shed 7 bases, with 4 bases lying between them. CDR3 length: 12 residues. CDR3 DNA: TGTGCCATCAGTGAGTCAATGAATGAGCAGTTCTTC. This codes for CAISESMNEQFF.

CDR3 in amino acids: CASSEGTSSDTQYF. DNA of the CDR3: TGTGCCAGCAGTGAAGGGACTAGTTCAGATACGCAGTATTTT. V gene TRBV2 combines with J gene TRBJ2-3, with 7 bases that match TRBD2. This CDR3 region has 14 residues. CDR1 and CDR2 (germline): SNHLY, FYNNEI. J lost 4 bases, V lost 1 base, and 2 bases had no gene match.

V usage is TRBV12-3 or TRBV12-4 and J usage is TRBJ2-1, with unresolved D. The CDR3 spans 16 residues. V gave up 7 bases and J gave up 0 bases, with 16 bases separating them. Here the CDR3 DNA reads TGTGCCAGCATCAAATACCCCGAGAGCTCCTACAATGAGCAGTTCTTC. Amino acid sequence: CASIKYPESSYNEQFF.

This rearrangement joins TRBV7-9 to TRBJ2-1, with D tentatively TRBD2 (7 bases). Trimming took off 2 bases at V and 7 bases at J, with 15 bases between the two ends. This CDR3 region has 15 residues. The germline V gene has CDR1 SEHNR and CDR2 FQNEAQ (reference sequence). CDR3 sequence: CASSLRGGLANEQFF. The DNA of the CDR3 is TGTGCCAGCAGCTTAAGGGGGGGCCTCGCGAATGAGCAGTTCTTC.

V usage is TRBV7-8 and J usage is TRBJ2-7; 11 nucleotides match TRBD2. After removal of 0 bases from V and 4 bases from J, the junction contained 8 bases not matched to a gene. Germline V CDR1 and CDR2: SGHVS, FQNEAQ. The CDR3 covers 17 residues. In nucleotides, the CDR3 is TGTGCCAGCAGCTTAGCGGTAGCGGGAGGGCCGGGGTACGAGCAGTACTTC. Protein sequence: CASSLAVAGGPGYEQYF.

This clonotype was found a few times. V usage is TRBV18 and J usage is TRBJ2-7; the D gene is possibly TRBD2 (6 bases). CDR1 is KGHSH, CDR2 LQKENI, per germline. With 6 bases removed from V and 2 bases from J, the gap between germline ends came to 17 bases. The length of the CDR3 is 15 residues. The CDR3 bases are TGTGCCAGCTCCACCCGTGGACTACTAGCCTACGAGCAGTACTTC. Its protein product is CASSTRGLLAYEQYF.

V usage is TRBV5-1 and J usage is TRBJ2-2, with 10 positions matching TRBD2. Germline V CDR1 and CDR2: SGHRS, YFSETQ. V dropped 1 base and J dropped 4; count of bases not matched to a gene: 4. This CDR3 comprises 16 residues. The CDR3: CASSLTSGMGTGELFF. For the CDR3, the DNA is TGCGCCAGCAGCTTGACTAGCGGGATGGGCACCGGGGAGCTGTTTTTT.

Many counts were recorded for this clonotype. CDR3 nucleotides: TGCAGCGTCAAGCAGGGTGAAAAACTGTTTTTT. Amino acid sequence: CSVKQGEKLFF. This chain uses TRBV29-1 with TRBJ1-4, with D tentatively TRBD1 (5 bases). Germline CDR1 is SQVTM and CDR2 is ANQGSEA. Trimming removed 6 bases at V and 7 bases at J, with 9 bases between. The CDR3 runs to 11 residues.

The rearrangement joins TRBV19 to TRBJ2-6, with D tentatively TRBD1 or TRBD2 (5 bases each). The germline V gene has CDR1 LNHDA and CDR2 SQIVND (reference sequence). This CDR3 has 15 amino acids. Between the trimmed V and J ends, which lost 3 bases and 4 bases, there was a span of 10 bases. For the CDR3, the DNA is TGTGCCAGTAGTATTCGGGACGGAGGGGCCAACGTCCTGACTTTC. This codes for CASSIRDGGANVLTF.

The rearrangement links TRBV7-9 to TRBJ2-5; 10 bases are a match to TRBD2. The CDR3 runs 16 residues. The V gene end was trimmed by 3 bases and the J gene end by 0 bases; junction bases not matched to a gene: 4. The germline V gene encodes CDR1 SEHNR and CDR2 FQNEAQ (reference sequence). The CDR3 DNA reads TGTGCCAGCAGCTTTCGCCTAGCGGGAGACCAAGAGACCCAGTACTTC. This translates into CASSFRLAGDQETQYF.

This chain uses TRBV20-1 with TRBJ2-1; tentative D call: TRBD1 (5 bases). From germline, CDR1 is DFQATT and CDR2 SNEGSKA (reference sequence). This CDR3 is 12 amino acids long. Trimming shortened V by 2 bases and J by 8 bases, and 10 bases separated the two germline ends. The DNA for the CDR3 is TGCAGTGCTAGATTAGGGGTCGATGAGCAGTTCTTC. Protein: CSARLGVDEQFF.

This clonotype was detected a few times. The chain carries TRBV20-1 and TRBJ2-7; TRBD1 agrees at 10 bases. Germline lookup yields CDR1 DFQATT and CDR2 SNEGSKA (reference sequence). V shed 6 bases and J 3 bases; nucleotides not matched to a gene: 2. The CDR3 runs to 12 residues. CDR3 nucleotides: TGCAGTGCGGACAGGGGGGTCTACGAGCAGTACTTC. Its translation is CSADRGVYEQYF.

V gene TRBV12-3 or TRBV12-4 combines with J gene TRBJ2-2, with 9 nucleotides matching TRBD1. CDR3 size: 15 residues. The junction had 7 bases not matched to a gene; V was cut back by 5 bases and J by 6 bases. CDR3: CASSPLGQGPGELFF. The CDR3 DNA sequence: TGTGCCAGCAGTCCCCTGGGACAGGGTCCCGGGGAGCTGTTTTTT.

This clonotype turned up a few times. The J gene is TRBJ2-2, the V gene TRBV7-3; weak D call: TRBD1 (5 bases). Germline V gene lookup returns CDR1 SGHTA and CDR2 FQGTGA. The CDR3 covers 12 residues. Trimming shortened V by 5 bases and J by 7 bases, and 8 bases separated the two germline ends. DNA of the CDR3: TGTGCCAGCAGCCGAAGGGGCGGGGAGCTGTTTTTT. Translated: CASSRRGGELFF.

The J gene is TRBJ1-5, the V gene TRBV20-1; D possibly corresponds to TRBD1 (6 bases). The CDR3 contains 15 residues. Trimming cost V 1 base and J 5 bases, with 15 bases left between them. In germline, CDR1 is DFQATT, CDR2 SNEGSKA (reference sequence). CDR3 in DNA: TGCAGTGCTAGAGGACTCAGGGGAAGGGATCAGCCCCAGCATTTT. It translates to CSARGLRGRDQPQHF.

This clonotype came up a few times. This rearrangement joins TRBV9 to TRBJ2-7, with D possibly matching TRBD2 (5 bases). CDR3 size: 14 residues. V lost 4 bases and J 3 bases, leaving 14 bases between the germline ends. In germline, CDR1 is SGDLS, CDR2 YYNGEE. Here the CDR3 reads CASSPGNLNYEQYF. CDR3 coding DNA: TGTGCCAGCAGCCCCGGGAACCTAAACTACGAGCAGTACTTC.

This clonotype has a handful of counts. V and J are TRBV7-3 and TRBJ1-1; D is undetermined. The V end was cut by 0 bases, the J end by 0 bases, with 14 bases between. This CDR3 spans 17 amino acids. Germline CDR1 reads SGHTA; CDR2 reads FQGTGA. The CDR3 DNA follows: TGTGCCAGCAGCTTAACGACTTCGAGACGTTTGAACACTGAAGCTTTCTTT. This sequence encodes CASSLTTSRRLNTEAFF. Using reference TRBV7-3 and TRBJ1-1 for the parts outside the CDR3, the full variable domain is GAGVSQTPSNKVTEKGKYVELRCDPISGHTALYWYRQSLGQGPEFLIYFQGTGAADDSGLPNDRFFAVRPEGSVSTLKIQRTERGDSAVYLCASSLTTSRRLNTEAFFGQGTRLTVV.

This rearrangement joins TRBV20-1 to TRBJ2-3, with no clear D. Germline V gene data show CDR1 as DFQATT and CDR2 as SNEGSKA (reference sequence). The CDR3 loop spans 14 amino acids. Trimming cost V 0 bases and J 6 bases, with 13 bases left between them. The CDR3 bases are TGCAGTGCTAGAGACCCAAGTGGGTGGGATACGCAGTATTTT. Protein: CSARDPSGWDTQYF.

This chain links TRBV14 with TRBJ2-2; TRBD2 aligns across 8 bases. The CDR3 contains 15 residues. Germline CDR1 SGHDN, CDR2 FVKESK. Trimming cost V 4 bases and J 1 base; bases outside gene matches: 2. CDR3 DNA: TGTGCCAGCAGCCCCACTAGCGGGAACACCGGGGAGCTGTTTTTT. This codes for CASSPTSGNTGELFF.

CDR3 bases: TGTGCCACCAGTGAAACGGGACTAGCGGGGGGAATTCATAGCACAGATACGCAGTATTTT. Translating gives CATSETGLAGGIHSTDTQYF. The chain joins TRBV24-1 to TRBJ2-3; 15 positions match TRBD2. Germline assignment: CDR1 KGHDR and CDR2 SFDVKD. The J segment lost 0 bases and the V segment lost 4 bases, leaving 10 bases of the junction unmatched. CDR3 length: 20 residues.

The gene calls are TRBV12-3 or TRBV12-4 and TRBJ2-2, with 7 positions matching TRBD2. The V gene end was trimmed by 3 bases and the J gene end by 4 bases; junction bases not matched to a gene: 8. This CDR3 contains 16 residues. The CDR3 DNA follows: TGTGCCAGCAGTTTCTCTGCTAGCGGAGCCACCGGGGAGCTGTTTTTT. Amino acids: CASSFSASGATGELFF.

The chain uses TRBV29-1 and TRBJ1-2; a possible D gene is TRBD1 (5 bases). The V and J ends lost 5 bases and 4 bases respectively, with 14 bases between them. The CDR3 consists of 13 residues. Germline V lookup: CDR1 SQVTM, CDR2 ANQGSEA. Here the CDR3 DNA reads TGCAGCGTTAATACGGGGGTTGGCTATGGCTACACCTTC. Translation gives CSVNTGVGYGYTF.

This clonotype was seen a handful of times. The chain links TRBV12-3 or TRBV12-4 to TRBJ1-1, with TRBD1 identical over 7 bases. Losses at the gene ends were 4 bases for V and 7 bases for J; bases not matched to a gene: 9. CDR3 length equals 14 residues. In DNA, the CDR3 is TGTGCCAGCAGTTCAAGGACAGGTTCACTTGAAGCTTTCTTT. Amino acid sequence: CASSSRTGSLEAFF.

This clonotype was seen a few times. The DNA for the CDR3 is TGCAGCGTTGAACTGACAGGGAGTGACCACGAGCAGTACTTC. Residues: CSVELTGSDHEQYF. This chain connects TRBV29-1 to TRBJ2-7; the match to TRBD1 covers 7 bases. CDR3 length: 14 amino acids. Germline V gene data show CDR1 as SQVTM and CDR2 as ANQGSEA. V trimming: 2 bases; J trimming: 5 bases; junction bases outside the gene matches: 9.

The chain combines TRBV9 with TRBJ2-1, with a tentative D call TRBD2 (6 bases). Deletions cut 4 bases from V and 12 bases from J, with 20 bases between. CDR3 length equals 14 residues. CDR1 is SGDLS and CDR2 is YYNGEE in the germline V gene. Written as DNA, the CDR3 is TGTGCCAGCAGCCCGTACGGGGGTGGGATAGGGCAGTTCTTC. Protein product: CASSPYGGGIGQFF.

This clonotype was seen more than once but under ten times. This rearrangement joins TRBV6-1 to TRBJ1-2, with TRBD1 identical over 9 bases. Germline CDR1 reads MNHNS; CDR2 reads SASEGT. The CDR3 totals 13 residues. Germline trimming cut 6 bases from V and 4 bases from J; bases unmatched to any gene: 3. DNA for the CDR3: TGTGCCAGCAGGGGGACAGGGTCCTATGGCTACACCTTC. Encoded protein: CASRGTGSYGYTF.